This T cell receptor beta chain was obtained from a study of regulatory T cells in long-lasting Graves disease. For the study at large: Antithyroid drugs had been taken by newly diagnosed Graves' patients for under 3 months. Points from the study as a whole: Persistent disease was associated with favored TRBV28 usage and with favored use of TRBJ1-2 and TRBJ2-5.

This sample's time point: newly diagnosed GD, antithyroid drugs for less than 3 months. PBMCs were the source of the RNA used for TCR sequencing. V was trimmed by 0 bases and J by 2 bases, leaving 15 bases between them. Germline V gene lookup returns CDR1 DFQATT and CDR2 SNEGSKA (reference sequence). The CDR3 length is 16 residues. This clonotype showed up many times. Its antigen is still unknown. Arm-PCR of CDR3 regions with iRepertoire HTBI primers generated TCR beta libraries. TCRdb re-derived calls from the multiplex PCR reads in MiXCR, one entry per CDR3 protein. This sample has 200,000 to 250,000 distinct CDR3 sequences; roughly 21% occur once, and the top ten carry more than 11%.

This sequence originates from a female donor with Graves disease. Sequenced here: peripheral blood mononuclear cells (PBMCs), sampled at new diagnosis, from a patient treated with antithyroid drugs. V and J are TRBV20-1 and TRBJ2-3; D is possibly TRBD2 (6 bases). CDR3 DNA sequence: TGCAGTGCTAGAGATAACGGGGGAGGCGACACAGATACGCAGTATTTT. Translated: CSARDNGGGDTDTQYF.